Each of the 12 T cell receptor beta chains below was sequenced from the same sample in a study of post-analysis software for immune sequencing data. General study results and limits: Patients used about 5 TRBV segments, including TRBV5-6, TRBV5-1 and TRBV20-1, more often than controls.

These TCRs are of unknown antigen specificity. Unique molecular identifiers tagged the TCR beta cDNA libraries. TCRdb ran MiXCR on the PCR reads and lists one entry per CDR3 protein. The data hold some 240,000 distinct CDR3 sequences, with 36% observed a single time. Sequencing was carried out using blood. All receptors derive from a girl aged 10 to 17 with multiple sclerosis.

This clonotype has a count of ten or more. The rearrangement links TRBV6-6 to TRBJ1-5; 7 positions match TRBD1. J lost 6 bases, V lost 5 bases, and 7 bases had no gene match. Germline CDR1 reads MNHNY; CDR2 reads SVGAGI (reference sequence). CDR3 size: 14 residues. DNA of the CDR3: TGTGCCAGCAGTGGTGAACAGGGGACTCAGCCCCAGCATTTT. Amino acids: CASSGEQGTQPQHF.

This clonotype was observed at least ten times. The chain has TRBV7-9 and TRBJ2-5, with a weak D call TRBD2 (6 bases). This CDR3 spans 15 amino acids. V was pared by 5 bases and J by 0 bases, with 13 bases between. The germline CDR1 and CDR2 sequences are SEHNR and FQNEAQ (reference sequence). The CDR3 coding sequence is TGTGCCAGCAGCCCACGGACTACCTACCAAGAGACCCAGTACTTC. Translated, it gives CASSPRTTYQETQYF. Based on the CDR3 plus reference TRBV7-9 and TRBJ2-5, the full variable domain is DTGVSQNPRHKITKRGQNVTFRCDPISEHNRLYWYRQTLGQGPEFLTYFQNEAQLEKSRLLSDRFSAERPKGSFSTLEIQRTEQGDSAMYLCASSPRTTYQETQYFGPGTRLLVL.

The rearrangement uses TRBV30 and TRBJ1-2; D is ambiguous. Germline loops: CDR1 GTSNPN, CDR2 SVGIG (reference sequence). Trimming removed 5 bases at V and 8 bases at J, with 18 bases between. The CDR3 sequence is 13 residues long. The CDR3 bases are TGTGCCTGGGCTACCCAACCTCCGGGCGGCTACACCTTC. The encoded protein is CAWATQPPGGYTF.

This clonotype was picked up a small number of times. This chain joins TRBV28 and TRBJ1-2, with 7 bases identical to TRBD1. With 5 bases clipped from V and 2 bases from J, the junction kept 8 bases outside the gene matches. From germline, CDR1 is MDHEN and CDR2 SYDVKM. This CDR3 comprises 15 residues. The CDR3 spells CASSTPKQGNYGYTF. The CDR3 DNA follows: TGTGCCAGCAGTACTCCGAAACAGGGGAACTATGGCTACACCTTC.

This clonotype appeared many times. The chain links TRBV20-1 to TRBJ1-2; D call uncertain. This CDR3 is built from 12 residues. Germline assignment: CDR1 DFQATT and CDR2 SNEGSKA (reference sequence). The germline V and J ends were trimmed by 4 bases and 1 base, with 7 bases remaining between them. This chain's CDR3 is CSATDRNYGYTF. CDR3 DNA sequence: TGCAGTGCTACCGACCGTAACTATGGCTACACCTTC.

This clonotype was recorded at least ten times. The chain employs TRBV6-2 or TRBV6-3 and TRBJ2-1; the match to TRBD2 covers 15 bases. The trim removed 4 bases at V and 0 bases at J, leaving 4 bases unmatched. This CDR3 is 18 amino acids long. Germline V lookup: CDR1 MNHEY, CDR2 SVGEGT. The CDR3 DNA reads as TGTGCCAGCAGTTCCGGGACTAGCGGGGGGAGCTCCTACAATGAGCAGTTCTTC. It codes for CASSSGTSGGSSYNEQFF.

This clonotype came up many times. The chain combines TRBV20-1 with TRBJ2-5, with 7 bases fitting TRBD2. Per the germline V gene, CDR1 is DFQATT and CDR2 is SNEGSKA (reference sequence). Losses at the gene ends were 2 bases for V and 3 bases for J; bases not matched to a gene: 6. This CDR3 has 14 amino acids. CDR3 sequence reads: CSARPYLAEETQYF. For the CDR3, the DNA is TGCAGTGCTAGACCCTACCTAGCGGAAGAGACCCAGTACTTC.

Comments on this clonotype: A much larger clone differs by one base, so this may be a read error. The chain recombines TRBV5-1 with TRBJ2-1; TRBD2 matches at 9 bases. Germline V gene data show CDR1 as SGHRS and CDR2 as YFSETQ. V shed 0 bases and J 6 bases; nucleotides not matched to a gene: 1. The CDR3 has 14 residues. The CDR3 loop reads CASSLETSGNEQFF. The CDR3 DNA reads as TGCGCCAGCAGCTTGGAGACTAGCGGCAATGAGCAGTTCTTC.

To note about this clonotype: A much larger clone differs by one base, so this may be a read error. This chain connects TRBV28 to TRBJ2-1; TRBD2 matches 10 bases. CDR1 MDHEN and CDR2 SYDVKM come from the germline V gene. The CDR3 has 15 residues. The J segment lost 5 bases and the V segment lost 6 bases, leaving 7 bases of the junction unmatched. The CDR3, as DNA: TGTGCCAGCAGGGTCGCTAGCGGGGGCCACAATGAGCAGTTCTTC. Residues: CASRVASGGHNEQFF.

The table lists this clonotype with a few counts. Given a much more abundant clone one base away, this may be a read error. The chain has TRBV29-1 and TRBJ2-5; 9 bases agree with TRBD2. CDR3 length: 16 amino acids. Germline V gene sequence: CDR1 SQVTM, CDR2 ANQGSEA. The J segment lost 11 bases and the V segment lost 3 bases, leaving 19 bases of the junction unmatched. CDR3 nucleotide sequence: TGCAGCGTTGAGTCCCCCCCCGGGACTAGCAGACCTGAGCAGTACTTC. Translating it yields CSVESPPGTSRPEQYF.

The V gene is TRBV12-3 or TRBV12-4, the J gene TRBJ2-1; weak D call: TRBD2 (6 bases). The CDR3 sequence is 17 residues long. Trimming removed 5 bases at V and 7 bases at J, with 24 bases between. The CDR3 sequence is CASSPGDRKPQQNEQFF. In DNA, the CDR3 is TGTGCCAGCAGTCCGGGGGACCGCAAGCCCCAACAAAATGAGCAGTTCTTC.

This clonotype was counted a single time. This chain joins TRBV12-3 or TRBV12-4 and TRBJ2-6; 9 bases line up with TRBD1. Trimming at V came to 3 bases and at J to 2 bases, leaving 8 bases not matched to a gene. The CDR3 has 18 amino acids. Here the CDR3 reads CASSFSPGTGPGANVLTF. As DNA, the CDR3 is TGTGCCAGCAGTTTCAGTCCCGGGACAGGGCCTGGGGCCAACGTCCTGACTTTC.